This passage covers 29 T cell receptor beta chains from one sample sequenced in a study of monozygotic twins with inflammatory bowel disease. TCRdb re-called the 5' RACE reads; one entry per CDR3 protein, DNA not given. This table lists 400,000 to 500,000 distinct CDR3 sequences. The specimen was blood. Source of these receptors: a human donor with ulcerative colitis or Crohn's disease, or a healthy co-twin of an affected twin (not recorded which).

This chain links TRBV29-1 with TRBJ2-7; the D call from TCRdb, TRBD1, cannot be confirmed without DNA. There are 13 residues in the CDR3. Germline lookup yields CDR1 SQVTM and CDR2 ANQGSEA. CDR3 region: CSVVKVGGYEQYF.

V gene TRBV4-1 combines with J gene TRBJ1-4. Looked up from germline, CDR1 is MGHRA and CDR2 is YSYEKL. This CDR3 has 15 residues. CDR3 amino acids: CASSQDAQFNEKLFF.

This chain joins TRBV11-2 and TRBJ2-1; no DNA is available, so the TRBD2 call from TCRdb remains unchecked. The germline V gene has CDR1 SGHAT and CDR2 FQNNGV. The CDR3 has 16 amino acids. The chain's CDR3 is CASSLERAGSRNEQFF.

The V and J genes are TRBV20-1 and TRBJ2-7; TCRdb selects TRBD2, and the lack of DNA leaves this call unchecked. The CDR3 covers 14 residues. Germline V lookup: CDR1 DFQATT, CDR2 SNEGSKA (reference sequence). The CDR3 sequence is CSARPGLAGHEQYF.

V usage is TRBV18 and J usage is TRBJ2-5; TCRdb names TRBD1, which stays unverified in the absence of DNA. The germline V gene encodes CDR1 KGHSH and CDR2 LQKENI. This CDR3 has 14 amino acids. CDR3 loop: CASSVNHRGETQYF. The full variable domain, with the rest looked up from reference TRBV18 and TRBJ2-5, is NAGVMQNPRHLVRRRGQEARLRCSPMKGHSHVYWYRQLPEEGLKFMVYLQKENIIDESGMPKERFSAEFPKEGPSILRIQQVVRGDSAAYFCASSVNHRGETQYFGPGTRLLVL.

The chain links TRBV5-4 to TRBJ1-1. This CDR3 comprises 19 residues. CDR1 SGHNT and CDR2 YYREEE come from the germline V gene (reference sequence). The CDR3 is CASSLRYHQASLMNTEAFF.

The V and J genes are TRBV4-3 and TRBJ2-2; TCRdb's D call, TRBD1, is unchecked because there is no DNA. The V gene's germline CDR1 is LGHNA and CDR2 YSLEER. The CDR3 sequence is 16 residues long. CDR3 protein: CASSRGQRANTGELFF.

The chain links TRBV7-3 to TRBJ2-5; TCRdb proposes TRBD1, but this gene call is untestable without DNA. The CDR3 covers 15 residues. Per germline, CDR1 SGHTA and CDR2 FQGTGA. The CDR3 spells CASSLAGAGGETQYF. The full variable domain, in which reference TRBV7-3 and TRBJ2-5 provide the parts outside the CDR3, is GAGVSQTPSNKVTEKGKYVELRCDPISGHTALYWYRQSLGQGPEFLIYFQGTGAADDSGLPNDRFFAVRPEGSVSTLKIQRTERGDSAVYLCASSLAGAGGETQYFGPGTRLLVL.

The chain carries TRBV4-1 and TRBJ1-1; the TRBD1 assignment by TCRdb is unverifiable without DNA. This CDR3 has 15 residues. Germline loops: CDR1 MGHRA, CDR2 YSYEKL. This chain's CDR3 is CASSQGGTLNTEAFF.

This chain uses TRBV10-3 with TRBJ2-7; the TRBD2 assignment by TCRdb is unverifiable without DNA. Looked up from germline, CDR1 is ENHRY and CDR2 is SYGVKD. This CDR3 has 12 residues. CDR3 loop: CATSALDYEQYF.

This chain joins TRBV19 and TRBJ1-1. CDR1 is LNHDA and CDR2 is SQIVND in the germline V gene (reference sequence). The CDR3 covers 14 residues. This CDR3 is CASSIGSPNTEAFF.

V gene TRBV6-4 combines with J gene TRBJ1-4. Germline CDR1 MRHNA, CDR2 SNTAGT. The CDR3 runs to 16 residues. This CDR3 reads CASSEVGFATNEKLFF.

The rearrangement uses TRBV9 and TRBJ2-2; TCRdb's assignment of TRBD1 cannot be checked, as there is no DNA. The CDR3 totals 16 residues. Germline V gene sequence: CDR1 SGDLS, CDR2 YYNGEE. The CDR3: CASSLTTGRNTGELFF.

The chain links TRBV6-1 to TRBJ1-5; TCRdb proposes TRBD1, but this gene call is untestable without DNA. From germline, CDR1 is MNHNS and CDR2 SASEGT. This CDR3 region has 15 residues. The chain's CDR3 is CASSGQAAGNQPQHF.

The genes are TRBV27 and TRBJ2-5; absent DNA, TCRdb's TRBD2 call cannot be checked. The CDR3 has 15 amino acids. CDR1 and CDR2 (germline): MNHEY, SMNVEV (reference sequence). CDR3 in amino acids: CASTRFERGVETQYF.

The CDR3: CASSVGLAGGWGTDTQYF. This rearrangement joins TRBV25-1 to TRBJ2-3; TCRdb designates TRBD2, a call that cannot be tested without DNA. The CDR3 is 18 residues long. In germline, CDR1 is MGHDK, CDR2 SYGVNS. The full variable domain, completed using reference TRBV25-1 and TRBJ2-3, is EADIYQTPRYLVIGTGKKITLECSQTMGHDKMYWYQQDPGMELHLIHYSYGVNSTEKGDLSSESTVSRIRTEHFPLTLESARPSHTSQYLCASSVGLAGGWGTDTQYFGPGTRLTVL.

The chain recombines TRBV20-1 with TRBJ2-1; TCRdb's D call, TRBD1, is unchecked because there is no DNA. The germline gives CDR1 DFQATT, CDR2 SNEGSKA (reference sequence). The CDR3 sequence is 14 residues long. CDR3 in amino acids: CSARPPTGVNEQFF.

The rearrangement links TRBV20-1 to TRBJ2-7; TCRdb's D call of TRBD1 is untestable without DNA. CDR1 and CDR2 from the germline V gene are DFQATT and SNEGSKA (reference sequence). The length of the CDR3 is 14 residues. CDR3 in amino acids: CSARVARSSYEQYF.

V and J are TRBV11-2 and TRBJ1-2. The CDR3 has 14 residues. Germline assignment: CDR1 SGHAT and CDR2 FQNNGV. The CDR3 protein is CASSLTQVNYGYTF.

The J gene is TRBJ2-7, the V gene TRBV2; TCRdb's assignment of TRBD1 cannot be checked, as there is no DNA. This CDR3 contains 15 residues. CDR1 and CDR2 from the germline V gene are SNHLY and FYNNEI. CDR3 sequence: CASSDPPRGSYEQYF. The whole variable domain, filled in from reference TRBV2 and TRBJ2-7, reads EPEVTQTPSHQVTQMGQEVILRCVPISNHLYFYWYRQILGQKVEFLVSFYNNEISEKSEIFDDQFSVERPDGSNFTLKIRSTKLEDSAMYFCASSDPPRGSYEQYFGPGTRLTVT.

Here the CDR3 reads CASSLEVWGRSSEQYF. V usage is TRBV7-2 and J usage is TRBJ2-7; TCRdb calls TRBD1, which cannot be checked without DNA. The CDR3 is 16 residues long. Germline values: CDR1 SGHTA, CDR2 FQGNSA.

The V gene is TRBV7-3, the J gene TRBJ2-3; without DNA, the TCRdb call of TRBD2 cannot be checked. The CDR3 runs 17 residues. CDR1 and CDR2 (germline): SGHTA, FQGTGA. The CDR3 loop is CASSPHARRERVDTQYF.

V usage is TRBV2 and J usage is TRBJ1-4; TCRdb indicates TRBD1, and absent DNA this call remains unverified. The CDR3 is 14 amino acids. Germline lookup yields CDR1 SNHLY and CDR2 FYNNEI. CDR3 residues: CASSSGWANEKLFF. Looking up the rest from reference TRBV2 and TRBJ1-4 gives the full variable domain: EPEVTQTPSHQVTQMGQEVILRCVPISNHLYFYWYRQILGQKVEFLVSFYNNEISEKSEIFDDQFSVERPDGSNFTLKIRSTKLEDSAMYFCASSSGWANEKLFFGSGTQLSVL.

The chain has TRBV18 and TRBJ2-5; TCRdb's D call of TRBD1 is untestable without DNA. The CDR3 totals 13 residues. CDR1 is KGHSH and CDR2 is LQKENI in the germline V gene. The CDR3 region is CASSRRDRETQYF.

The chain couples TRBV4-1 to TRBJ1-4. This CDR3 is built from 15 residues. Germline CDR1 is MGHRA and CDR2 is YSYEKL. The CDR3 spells CASSQVDTGGEKLFF.

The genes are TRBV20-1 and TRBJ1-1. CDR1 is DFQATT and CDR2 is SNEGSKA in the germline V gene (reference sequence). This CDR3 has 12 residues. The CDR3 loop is CSARDRTSIVGF.

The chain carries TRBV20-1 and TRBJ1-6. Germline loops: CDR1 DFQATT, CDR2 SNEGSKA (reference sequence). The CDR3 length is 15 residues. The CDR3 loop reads CSASSRASYNSPLHF.

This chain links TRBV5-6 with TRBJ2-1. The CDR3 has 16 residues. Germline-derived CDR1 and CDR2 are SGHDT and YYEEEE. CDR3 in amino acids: CASSSDVGSRSTKQFF.

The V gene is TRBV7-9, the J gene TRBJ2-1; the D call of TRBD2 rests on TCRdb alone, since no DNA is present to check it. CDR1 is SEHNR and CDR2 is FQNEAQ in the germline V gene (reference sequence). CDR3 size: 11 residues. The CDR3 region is CASHLRGWRVF.